Listed below are T cell receptor beta chains from one sample, sequenced in a study of control samples from healthy donors and cancer patients. The assay was immunoSEQ multiplex PCR, and TCRdb's table has in-frame clones only and misses some. The profile shows 130,000 or so clones, around 92% of them singletons. Sample: blood. The source is a woman in her forties or fifties in good health. Both conserved end residues are part of each CDR3. The order of the fields is V gene, J gene, CDR3 protein.

V: TRBV20-1
J: TRBJ2-5
CDR3: CSAIRETQYF

V: TRBV7-9
J: TRBJ2-5
CDR3: CASSLGLIGGGQETQYF

V: TRBV27
J: TRBJ1-1
CDR3: CASSLSRNTEAFF

V: TRBV5-1
J: TRBJ1-4
CDR3: CASSLGDANEKLFF

V: TRBV28
J: TRBJ1-5
CDR3: CASSPYTFNQPQHF

V: TRBV5-1
J: TRBJ1-1
CDR3: CASSLRGQGGTEAFF

V: TRBV11-2
J: TRBJ1-1
CDR3: CASSLIAEAFF

V: TRBV2
J: TRBJ1-3
CDR3: CASIYGSGNTIYF

V: TRBV24-1
J: TRBJ2-3
CDR3: CATSDPGTSGTSTDTQYF

V: TRBV11-2
J: TRBJ2-5
CDR3: CASSSSTGHETQYF